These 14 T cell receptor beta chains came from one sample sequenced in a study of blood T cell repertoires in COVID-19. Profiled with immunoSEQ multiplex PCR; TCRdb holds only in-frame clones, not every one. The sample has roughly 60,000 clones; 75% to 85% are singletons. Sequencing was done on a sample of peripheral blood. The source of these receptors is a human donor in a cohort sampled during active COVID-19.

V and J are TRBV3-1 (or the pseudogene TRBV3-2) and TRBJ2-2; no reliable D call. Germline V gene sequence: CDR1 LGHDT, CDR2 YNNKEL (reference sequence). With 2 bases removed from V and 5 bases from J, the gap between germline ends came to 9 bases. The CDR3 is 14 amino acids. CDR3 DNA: TGTGCCAGCAGCCAACAAACAGAAACCGGGGAGCTGTTTTTT. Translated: CASSQQTETGELFF.

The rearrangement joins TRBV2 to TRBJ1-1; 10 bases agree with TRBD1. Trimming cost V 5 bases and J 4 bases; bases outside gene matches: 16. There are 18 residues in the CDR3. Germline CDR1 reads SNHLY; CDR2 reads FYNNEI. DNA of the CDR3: TGTGCCAGCAGTTTCCCTCCGGGACAGGGGATTGGAAGCACTGAAGCTTTCTTT. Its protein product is CASSFPPGQGIGSTEAFF.

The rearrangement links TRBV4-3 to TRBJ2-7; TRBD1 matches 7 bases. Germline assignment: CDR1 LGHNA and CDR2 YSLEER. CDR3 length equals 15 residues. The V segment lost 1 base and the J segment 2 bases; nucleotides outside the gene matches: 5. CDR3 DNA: TGCGCCAGCAGCCAAGGACAGGGAAGGACCTACGAGCAGTACTTC. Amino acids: CASSQGQGRTYEQYF.

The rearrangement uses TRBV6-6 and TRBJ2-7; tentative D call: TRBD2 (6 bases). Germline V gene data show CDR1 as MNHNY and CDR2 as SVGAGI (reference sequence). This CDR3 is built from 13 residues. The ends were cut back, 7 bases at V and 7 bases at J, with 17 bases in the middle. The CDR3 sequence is CASTPPGGEEQYF. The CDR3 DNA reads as TGTGCCAGCACTCCCCCGGGCGGGGAGGAGCAGTACTTC.

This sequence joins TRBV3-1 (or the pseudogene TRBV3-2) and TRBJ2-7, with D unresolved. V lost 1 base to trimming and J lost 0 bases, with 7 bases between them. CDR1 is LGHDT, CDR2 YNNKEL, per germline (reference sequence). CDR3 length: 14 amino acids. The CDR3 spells CASSQVVYSYEQYF. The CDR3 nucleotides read TGTGCCAGCAGCCAAGTTGTCTACTCCTACGAGCAGTACTTC.

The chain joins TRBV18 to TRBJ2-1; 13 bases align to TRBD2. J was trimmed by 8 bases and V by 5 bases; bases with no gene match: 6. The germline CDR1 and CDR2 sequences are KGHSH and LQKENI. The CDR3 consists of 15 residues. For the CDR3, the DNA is TGTGCCAGCTCAAGACTAGCGGGGGGACCCCATGAGCAGTTCTTC. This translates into CASSRLAGGPHEQFF. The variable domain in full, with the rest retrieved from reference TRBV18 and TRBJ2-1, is NAGVMQNPRHLVRRRGQEARLRCSPMKGHSHVYWYRQLPEEGLKFMVYLQKENIIDESGMPKERFSAEFPKEGPSILRIQQVVRGDSAAYFCASSRLAGGPHEQFFGPGTRLTVL.

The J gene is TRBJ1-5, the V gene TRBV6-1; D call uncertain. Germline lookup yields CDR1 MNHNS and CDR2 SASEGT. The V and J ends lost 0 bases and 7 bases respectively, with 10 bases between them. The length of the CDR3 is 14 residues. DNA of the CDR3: TGTGCCAGCAGTGAAGCGAAACGGTGGCAGCCCCAGCATTTT. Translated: CASSEAKRWQPQHF.

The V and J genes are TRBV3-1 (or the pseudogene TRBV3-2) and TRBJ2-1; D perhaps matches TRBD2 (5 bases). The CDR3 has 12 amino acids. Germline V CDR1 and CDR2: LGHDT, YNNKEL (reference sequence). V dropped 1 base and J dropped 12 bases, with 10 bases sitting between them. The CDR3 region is CASSQAGRGQFF. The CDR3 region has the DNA TGTGCCAGCAGCCAAGCGGGAAGAGGGCAGTTCTTC.

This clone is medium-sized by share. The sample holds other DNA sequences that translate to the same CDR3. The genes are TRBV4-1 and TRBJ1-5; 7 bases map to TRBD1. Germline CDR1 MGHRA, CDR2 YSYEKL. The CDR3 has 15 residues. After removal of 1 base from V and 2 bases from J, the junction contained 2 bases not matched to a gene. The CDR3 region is CASSQGTGGNQPQHF. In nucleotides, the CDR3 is TGCGCCAGCAGCCAAGGTACAGGGGGCAATCAGCCCCAGCATTTT.

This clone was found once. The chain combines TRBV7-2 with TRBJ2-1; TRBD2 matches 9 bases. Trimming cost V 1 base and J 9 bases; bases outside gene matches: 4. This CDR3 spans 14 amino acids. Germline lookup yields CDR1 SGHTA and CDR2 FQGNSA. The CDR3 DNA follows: TGTGCCAGCAGCTTAGACGGCGGGGGGGTTGAGCAGTTCTTC. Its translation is CASSLDGGGVEQFF.

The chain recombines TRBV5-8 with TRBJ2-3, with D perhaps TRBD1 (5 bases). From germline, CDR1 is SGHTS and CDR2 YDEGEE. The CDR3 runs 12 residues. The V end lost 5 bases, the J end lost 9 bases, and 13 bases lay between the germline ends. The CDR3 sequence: CASRRGQGTQYF. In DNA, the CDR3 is TGTGCCAGCAGACGAGGTCAGGGAACGCAGTATTTT.

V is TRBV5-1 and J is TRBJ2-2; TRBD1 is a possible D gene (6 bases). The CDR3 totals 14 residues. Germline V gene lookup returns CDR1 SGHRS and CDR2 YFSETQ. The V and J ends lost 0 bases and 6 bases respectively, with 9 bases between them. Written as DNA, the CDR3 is TGCGCCAGCAGCTTGGAAGGGGGAGCCGGGGAGCTGTTTTTT. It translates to CASSLEGGAGELFF. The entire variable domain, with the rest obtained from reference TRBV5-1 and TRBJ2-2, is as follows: KAGVTQTPRYLIKTRGQQVTLSCSPISGHRSVSWYQQTPGQGLQFLFEYFSETQRNKGNFPGRFSGRQFSNSRSEMNVSTLELGDSALYLCASSLEGGAGELFFGEGSRLTVL.

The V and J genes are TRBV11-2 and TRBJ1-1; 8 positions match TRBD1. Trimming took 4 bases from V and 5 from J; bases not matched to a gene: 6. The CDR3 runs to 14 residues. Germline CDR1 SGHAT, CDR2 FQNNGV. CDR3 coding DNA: TGTGCCAGCAGCTGGGGGCAGGGGGCGACTGAAGCTTTCTTT. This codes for CASSWGQGATEAFF.

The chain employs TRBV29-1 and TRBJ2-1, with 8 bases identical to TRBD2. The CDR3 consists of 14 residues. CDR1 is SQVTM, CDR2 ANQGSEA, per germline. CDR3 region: CTGSGGSSYNEQFF. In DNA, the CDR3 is TGCACTGGGAGCGGGGGCAGCTCCTACAATGAGCAGTTCTTC.